This T cell receptor beta chain was recorded in a study of blood T cell repertoires in COVID-19. Looking at the study overall: In each case, the material was cDNA or gDNA derived from T cells, B-cell-depleted T cells, or PBMCs.

This clone is a singleton in its sample. This CDR3 has 13 amino acids. Trimming pared 5 bases from V and 7 bases from J, leaving 14 bases between. Measured with immunoSEQ multiplex PCR; TCRdb has only the in-frame clones, and not every one. Found here are about 190,000 clones, around 80% of them singletons; the top ten hold 2.5% to 3%. The sequence was collected from a woman at least 80 years old with active or convalescent COVID-19. The sequenced sample was peripheral blood. This rearrangement joins TRBV12-3 or TRBV12-4 to TRBJ1-2; maybe TRBD1 (5 bases). The CDR3 reads CASSVRGGRGYTF. CDR3 sequence (DNA): TGTGCCAGCAGTGTGAGGGGAGGGCGTGGCTACACCTTC.